Each of the 20 T cell receptor beta chains below was sequenced from the same sample in a study of blood T cell repertoires in COVID-19. Data came from immunoSEQ multiplex PCR; TCRdb stores just in-frame clones and leaves some out. The table shows 350,000 to 500,000 clones, with 70% to 90% occurring only once. Sequences were obtained from PBMCs or T cells enriched from blood (not recorded which). The receptors shown here come from a woman under 30 who had been exposed to COVID-19.

This clone was counted between two and nine times. V and J are TRBV10-3 and TRBJ2-5; TRBD1 is a possible D gene (5 bases). The ends were cut back, 5 bases at V and 0 bases at J, with 13 bases in the middle. The length of the CDR3 is 15 residues. Germline loops: CDR1 ENHRY, CDR2 SYGVKD. CDR3 protein: CAISTGSGDQETQYF. The CDR3 DNA follows: TGTGCCATCAGTACAGGATCTGGCGACCAAGAGACCCAGTACTTC.

V is TRBV19 and J is TRBJ1-2, with D possibly TRBD1 on 5 matching bases. CDR1 LNHDA and CDR2 SQIVND come from the germline V gene (reference sequence). The CDR3 sequence is 13 residues long. V dropped 6 bases and J dropped 6 bases, with 14 bases sitting between them. This CDR3 is CASRSGRADGYTF. CDR3 nucleotides: TGTGCCAGTAGGTCGGGCAGGGCTGATGGCTACACCTTC.

The rearrangement joins TRBV3-1 (or the pseudogene TRBV3-2) to TRBJ2-7; 9 nucleotides align to TRBD1. CDR3 length: 13 residues. After removal of 8 bases from V and 4 bases from J, the junction contained 6 bases not matched to a gene. CDR1 is LGHDT and CDR2 is YNNKEL in the germline V gene (reference sequence). The CDR3 spells CASQDRGLYEQYF. CDR3 DNA: TGTGCCAGCCAAGACAGGGGGTTGTACGAGCAGTACTTC.

This clone appeared a single time. The chain combines TRBV29-1 with TRBJ2-7, with TRBD2 identical over 11 bases. J lost 3 bases, V lost 4 bases, and 2 bases had no gene match. Per germline, CDR1 SQVTM and CDR2 ANQGSEA. The CDR3 runs 13 residues. The CDR3 here is CSVGGLAGYEQYF. The CDR3, as DNA: TGCAGCGTTGGTGGACTAGCGGGCTACGAGCAGTACTTC.

About this clone itself: At the DNA level, this CDR3 is encoded by other sequences in the same sample as well. CDR3 sequence (DNA): TGTGCCAGCAGTTCCGGGTATGGCTACACCTTC. Amino acid sequence: CASSSGYGYTF. The chain is built from TRBV27 and TRBJ1-2; no firm D call. Trimming removed 4 bases at V and 5 bases at J, with 5 bases between. There are 11 residues in the CDR3. The germline gives CDR1 MNHEY, CDR2 SMNVEV (reference sequence).

This chain joins TRBV11-2 and TRBJ2-7; D is possibly TRBD2 (6 bases). The CDR3 consists of 16 residues. Germline values: CDR1 SGHAT, CDR2 FQNNGV. V was shortened by 2 bases and J by 0 bases, with 14 bases between the two germline ends. CDR3 bases: TGTGCCAGCAGCTTAAGTGGAGGGGCCCCCTCCTACGAGCAGTACTTC. This gives the protein CASSLSGGAPSYEQYF.

The chain couples TRBV2 to TRBJ2-3; D not resolved. V was cut by 3 bases and J by 2 bases, with 9 bases left in between. CDR1 SNHLY and CDR2 FYNNEI come from the germline V gene. The CDR3 loop spans 14 amino acids. The CDR3 loop reads CASSDAQYTDTQYF. The CDR3 nucleotides are TGTGCCAGCAGTGACGCGCAATACACAGATACGCAGTATTTT.

V usage is TRBV11-3 and J usage is TRBJ1-6, with TRBD1 as a possible D gene (5 bases). V gave up 0 bases and J gave up 8 bases, with 11 bases separating them. The CDR3 extends over 15 amino acids. Germline V gives CDR1 SGHNT, CDR2 YENEEA. For the CDR3, the DNA is TGTGCCAGCAGCTTAGACGGGACTATTGATTCACCCCTCCACTTT. Translated: CASSLDGTIDSPLHF.

This clone appeared a single time. The chain has TRBV4-2 and TRBJ1-5, with D unresolved. The CDR3 is made up of 15 amino acids. V dropped 0 bases and J dropped 9 bases, with 15 bases sitting between them. Germline V lookup: CDR1 LGHNA, CDR2 YNFKEQ. This CDR3 reads CASSQDRTPQSPQHF. As DNA, the CDR3 is TGTGCCAGCAGCCAAGATCGCACACCGCAATCGCCCCAGCATTTT.

V is TRBV28 and J is TRBJ1-1; TRBD1 is a possible D gene (5 bases). Germline CDR1 and CDR2: MDHEN and SYDVKM. This CDR3 spans 14 amino acids. The V end lost 3 bases, the J end lost 5 bases, and 13 bases lay between the germline ends. The CDR3 protein is CASSFRSRGTEAFF. CDR3 bases: TGTGCCAGCAGTTTCAGGTCGCGGGGGACTGAAGCTTTCTTT.

The chain carries TRBV27 and TRBJ1-2; tentatively, D is TRBD1 (5 bases). Trimming removed 3 bases from V and 4 bases from J, with 15 bases in between. The CDR3 length is 15 residues. Per the germline V gene, CDR1 is MNHEY and CDR2 is SMNVEV (reference sequence). The CDR3, as DNA: TGTGCCAGCAGTTTGGCAGGGCCCGTACTCTATGGCTACACCTTC. Protein product: CASSLAGPVLYGYTF.

The rearrangement uses TRBV5-6 and TRBJ2-2; D gene unclear. This CDR3 contains 15 residues. V lost 0 bases and J 6 bases, leaving 12 bases between the germline ends. Germline V CDR1 and CDR2: SGHDT, YYEEEE. The CDR3 here is CASSLVVSRSGELFF. CDR3 DNA: TGTGCCAGCAGCTTGGTTGTCTCCCGGTCCGGGGAGCTGTTTTTT.

In this sample, this clone turned up once. V gene TRBV6-5 combines with J gene TRBJ1-2; 7 bases line up with TRBD1. Losses at the gene ends were 5 bases for V and 4 bases for J; bases not matched to a gene: 4. CDR1 and CDR2 from the germline V gene are MNHEY and SVGAGI. There are 13 residues in the CDR3. Here the CDR3 DNA reads TGTGCCAGCAGTCGACAGGGATTCTATGGCTACACCTTC. This encodes CASSRQGFYGYTF.

J is TRBJ2-2 and V is TRBV5-5; 12 bases align to TRBD2. The germline V gene has CDR1 SGHKS and CDR2 YYEKEE (reference sequence). After removal of 2 bases from V and 0 bases from J, the junction contained 5 bases not matched to a gene. The CDR3 covers 18 residues. CDR3 sequence (DNA): TGTGCCAGCAGCTTATCACTAGCGGGGGGTACGAACACCGGGGAGCTGTTTTTT. As protein: CASSLSLAGGTNTGELFF.

The genes are TRBV9 and TRBJ2-3; 7 positions match TRBD2. The trim removed 0 bases at V and 6 bases at J, leaving 7 bases unmatched. The CDR3 is 15 amino acids. Germline loops: CDR1 SGDLS, CDR2 YYNGEE. This CDR3 is CASSVAGGGPDTQYF. The CDR3, as DNA: TGTGCCAGCAGCGTAGCTGGCGGGGGACCGGATACGCAGTATTTT. Based on the CDR3 plus reference TRBV9 and TRBJ2-3, the full variable domain is DSGVTQTPKHLITATGQRVTLRCSPRSGDLSVYWYQQSLDQGLQFLIQYYNGEERAKGNILERFSAQQFPDLHSELNLSSLELGDSALYFCASSVAGGGPDTQYFGPGTRLTVL.

J is TRBJ1-2 and V is TRBV5-4; TRBD1 is a possible D gene (6 bases). Germline V gives CDR1 SGHNT, CDR2 YYREEE (reference sequence). This CDR3 is 15 amino acids long. Trimming took off 1 base at V and 5 bases at J, with 15 bases between the two ends. The DNA for the CDR3 is TGTGCCAGCAGCTTGCACAACAGGGAGGGGTATGGCTACACCTTC. This sequence encodes CASSLHNREGYGYTF.

J is TRBJ2-7 and V is TRBV19, with TRBD2 identical over 7 bases. The germline CDR1 and CDR2 sequences are LNHDA and SQIVND (reference sequence). The CDR3 covers 13 residues. J was trimmed by 3 bases and V by 9 bases; bases with no gene match: 8. This CDR3 reads CASNNGGFYEQYF. CDR3 DNA sequence: TGTGCCAGCAACAACGGGGGGTTCTACGAGCAGTACTTC.

This clone was seen once. The V call is TRBV6-4, the J call TRBJ1-2; 9 bases agree with TRBD1. The CDR3 length is 15 residues. In germline, CDR1 is MRHNA, CDR2 SNTAGT. The V gene end was trimmed by 6 bases and the J gene end by 4 bases; junction bases not matched to a gene: 9. CDR3 sequence reads: CASSLSGTGSYGYTF. DNA for the CDR3: TGTGCCAGCAGCCTTTCCGGGACAGGGTCCTATGGCTACACCTTC.

In this sample, this clone turned up a few times. The chain links TRBV14 to TRBJ2-5; a possible D gene is TRBD1 (6 bases). This CDR3 region has 15 residues. The V end lost 4 bases, the J end lost 4 bases, and 16 bases lay between the germline ends. Germline V gene lookup returns CDR1 SGHDN and CDR2 FVKESK. CDR3 in amino acids: CASSRIRGQGETQYF. In DNA form, the CDR3 reads TGTGCCAGCAGCCGAATCAGGGGTCAGGGAGAGACCCAGTACTTC. The variable domain in full, completed from reference TRBV14 and TRBJ2-5, reads EAGVTQFPSHSVIEKGQTVTLRCDPISGHDNLYWYRRVMGKEIKFLLHFVKESKQDESGMPNNRFLAERTGGTYSTLKVQPAELEDSGVYFCASSRIRGQGETQYFGPGTRLLVL.

The chain couples TRBV19 to TRBJ2-6; maybe TRBD2 (6 bases). CDR3 length: 16 residues. Germline V lookup: CDR1 LNHDA, CDR2 SQIVND (reference sequence). V dropped 9 bases and J dropped 0 bases, with 15 bases sitting between them. As DNA, the CDR3 is TGTGCCAGCAATAGGGGACTTAACTCTGGGGCCAACGTCCTGACTTTC. Translated, it gives CASNRGLNSGANVLTF.